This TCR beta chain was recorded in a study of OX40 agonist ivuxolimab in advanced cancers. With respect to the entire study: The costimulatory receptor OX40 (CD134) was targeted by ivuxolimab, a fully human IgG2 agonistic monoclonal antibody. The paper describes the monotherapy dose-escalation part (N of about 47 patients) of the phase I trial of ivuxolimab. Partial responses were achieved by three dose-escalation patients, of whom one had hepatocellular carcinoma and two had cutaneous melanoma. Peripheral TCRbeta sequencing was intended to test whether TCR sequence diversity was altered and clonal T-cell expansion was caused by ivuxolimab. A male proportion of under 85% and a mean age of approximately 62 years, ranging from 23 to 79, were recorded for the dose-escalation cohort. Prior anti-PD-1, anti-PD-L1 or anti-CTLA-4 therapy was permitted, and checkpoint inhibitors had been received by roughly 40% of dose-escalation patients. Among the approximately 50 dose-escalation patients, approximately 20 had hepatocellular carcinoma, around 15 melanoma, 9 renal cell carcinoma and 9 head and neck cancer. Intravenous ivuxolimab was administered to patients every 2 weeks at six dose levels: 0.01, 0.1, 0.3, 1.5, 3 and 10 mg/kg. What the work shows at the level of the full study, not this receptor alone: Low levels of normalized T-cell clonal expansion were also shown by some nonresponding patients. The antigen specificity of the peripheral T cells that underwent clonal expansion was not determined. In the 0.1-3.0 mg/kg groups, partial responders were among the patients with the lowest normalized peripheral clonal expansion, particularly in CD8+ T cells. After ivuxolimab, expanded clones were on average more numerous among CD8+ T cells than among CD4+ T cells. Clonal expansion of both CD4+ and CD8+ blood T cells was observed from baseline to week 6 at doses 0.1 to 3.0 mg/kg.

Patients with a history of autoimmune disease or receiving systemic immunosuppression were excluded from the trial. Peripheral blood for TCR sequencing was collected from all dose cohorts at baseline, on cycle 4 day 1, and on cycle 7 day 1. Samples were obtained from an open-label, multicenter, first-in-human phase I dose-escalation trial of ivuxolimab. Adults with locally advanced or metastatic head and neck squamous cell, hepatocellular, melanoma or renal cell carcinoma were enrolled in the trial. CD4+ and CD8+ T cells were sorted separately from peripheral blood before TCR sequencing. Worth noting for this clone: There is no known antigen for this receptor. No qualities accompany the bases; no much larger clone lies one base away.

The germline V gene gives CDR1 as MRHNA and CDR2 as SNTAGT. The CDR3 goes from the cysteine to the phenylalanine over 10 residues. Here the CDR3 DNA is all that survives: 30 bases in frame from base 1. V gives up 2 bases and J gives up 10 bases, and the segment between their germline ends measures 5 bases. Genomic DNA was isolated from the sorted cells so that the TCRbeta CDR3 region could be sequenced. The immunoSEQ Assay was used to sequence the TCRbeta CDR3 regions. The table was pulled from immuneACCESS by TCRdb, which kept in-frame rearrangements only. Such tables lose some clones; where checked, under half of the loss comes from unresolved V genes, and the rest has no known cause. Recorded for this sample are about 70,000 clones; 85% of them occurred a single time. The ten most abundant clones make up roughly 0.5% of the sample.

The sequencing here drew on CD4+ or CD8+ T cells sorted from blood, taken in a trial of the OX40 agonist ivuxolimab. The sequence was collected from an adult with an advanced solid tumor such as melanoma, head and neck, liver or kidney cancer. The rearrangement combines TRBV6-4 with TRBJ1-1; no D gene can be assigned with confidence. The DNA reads TGTGCCAGCAGTGACAGGCGAGCTTTCTTT. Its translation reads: CASSDRRAFF.